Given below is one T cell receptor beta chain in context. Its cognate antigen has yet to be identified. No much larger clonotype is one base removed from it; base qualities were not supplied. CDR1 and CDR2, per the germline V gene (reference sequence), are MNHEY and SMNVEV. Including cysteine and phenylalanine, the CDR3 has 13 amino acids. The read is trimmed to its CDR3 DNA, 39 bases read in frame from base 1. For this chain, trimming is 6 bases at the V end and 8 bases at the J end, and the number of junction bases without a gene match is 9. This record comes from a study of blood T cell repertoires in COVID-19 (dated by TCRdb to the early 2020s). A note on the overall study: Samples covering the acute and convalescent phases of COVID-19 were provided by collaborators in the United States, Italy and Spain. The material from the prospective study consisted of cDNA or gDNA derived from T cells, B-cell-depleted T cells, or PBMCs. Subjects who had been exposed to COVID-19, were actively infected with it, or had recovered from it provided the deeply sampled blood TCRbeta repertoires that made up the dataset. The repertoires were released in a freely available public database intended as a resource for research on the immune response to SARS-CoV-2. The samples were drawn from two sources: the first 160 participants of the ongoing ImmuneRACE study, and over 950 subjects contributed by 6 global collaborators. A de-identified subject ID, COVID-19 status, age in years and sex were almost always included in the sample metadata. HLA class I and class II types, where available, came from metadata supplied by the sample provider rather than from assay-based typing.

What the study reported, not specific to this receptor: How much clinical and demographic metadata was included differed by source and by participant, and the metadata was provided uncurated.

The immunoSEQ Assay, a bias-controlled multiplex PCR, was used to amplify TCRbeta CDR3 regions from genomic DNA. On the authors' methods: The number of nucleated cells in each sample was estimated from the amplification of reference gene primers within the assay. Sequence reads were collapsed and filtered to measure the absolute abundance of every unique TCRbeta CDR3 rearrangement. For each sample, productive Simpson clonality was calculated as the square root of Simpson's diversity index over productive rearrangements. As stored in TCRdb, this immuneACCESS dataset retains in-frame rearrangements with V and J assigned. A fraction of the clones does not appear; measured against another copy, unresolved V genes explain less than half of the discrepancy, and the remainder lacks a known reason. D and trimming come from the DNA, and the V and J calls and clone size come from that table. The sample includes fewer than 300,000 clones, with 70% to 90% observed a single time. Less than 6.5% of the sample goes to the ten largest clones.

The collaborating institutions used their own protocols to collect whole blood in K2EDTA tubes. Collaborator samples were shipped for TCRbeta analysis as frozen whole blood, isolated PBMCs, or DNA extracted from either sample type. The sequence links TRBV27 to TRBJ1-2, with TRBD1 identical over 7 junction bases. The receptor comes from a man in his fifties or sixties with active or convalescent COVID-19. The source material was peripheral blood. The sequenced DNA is TGTGCCAGCAGAAGGGGGCCCTATATAGGCTACACCTTC. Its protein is CASRRGPYIGYTF.